This passage covers 27 T cell receptor beta chains from one sample sequenced in a study of T cell responses to AZD1222 COVID-19 vaccine. The data were produced by immunoSEQ multiplex PCR, yet TCRdb's version contains in-frame clones alone and is incomplete. The sample contains 130,000 or so clones, 90% of which appear only once. Sequencing was performed on peripheral blood, taken on day 0 of AZD1222 vaccination. The source of these receptors is an adult in good health.

This clone showed up just once. The V gene is TRBV4-1, the J gene TRBJ1-2, with D possibly TRBD1 on 6 matching bases. The CDR3 is made up of 18 amino acids. Looked up from germline, CDR1 is MGHRA and CDR2 is YSYEKL. The V and J ends lost 6 bases and 2 bases respectively, with 25 bases between them. The CDR3 sequence: CASSLDPGAGGLNYGYTF. The DNA for the CDR3 is TGCGCCAGCAGTCTCGACCCAGGGGCGGGGGGGTTAAACTATGGCTACACCTTC.

This clone appeared once. The chain uses TRBV5-1 and TRBJ1-4, with D unresolved. Germline CDR1 and CDR2: SGHRS and YFSETQ. Trimming removed 0 bases from V and 8 bases from J, with 11 bases in between. The CDR3 is 14 residues long. The CDR3 here is CASSLGQFEEKLFF. CDR3 DNA: TGCGCCAGCAGCTTGGGTCAGTTTGAAGAAAAACTGTTTTTT.

The rearrangement uses TRBV7-8 and TRBJ1-4; possible D gene TRBD1, 6 bases. In germline, CDR1 is SGHVS, CDR2 FQNEAQ. This CDR3 spans 14 amino acids. Trimming pared 5 bases from V and 4 bases from J, leaving 11 bases between. The CDR3, as DNA: TGTGCCAGCAGCCGAGACAGGTTTAATGAAAAACTGTTTTTT. Its translation is CASSRDRFNEKLFF.

V usage is TRBV29-1 and J usage is TRBJ1-1, with D unclear. V was cut by 4 bases and J by 5 bases, with 14 bases left in between. The CDR3 has 13 residues. Per the germline V gene, CDR1 is SQVTM and CDR2 is ANQGSEA. CDR3 nucleotides: TGCAGCGTTGGCGGGCATGGATCGACTGAAGCTTTCTTT. Protein sequence: CSVGGHGSTEAFF.

This chain joins TRBV4-3 and TRBJ1-2, with D tentatively TRBD1 (6 bases). The CDR3 contains 14 residues. Germline V CDR1 and CDR2: LGHNA, YSLEER. Trimming removed 1 base from V and 4 bases from J, with 10 bases in between. CDR3 in amino acids: CASSQAGASYGYTF. The CDR3 nucleotides read TGCGCCAGCAGCCAAGCGGGGGCTTCCTATGGCTACACCTTC.

The chain is built from TRBV27 and TRBJ1-6, with D tentatively TRBD1 (6 bases). In germline, CDR1 is MNHEY, CDR2 SMNVEV (reference sequence). Trimming took 6 bases from V and 5 from J, leaving 11 bases between them. The CDR3 loop spans 14 amino acids. The CDR3 sequence: CASSRQGNNSPLHF. CDR3 DNA sequence: TGTGCCAGCAGCAGGCAGGGGAATAATTCACCCCTCCACTTT.

This clone was detected once. This chain joins TRBV19 and TRBJ1-6; D gene ambiguous. Per the germline V gene, CDR1 is LNHDA and CDR2 is SQIVND (reference sequence). Trimming removed 4 bases from V and 7 bases from J, with 11 bases in between. The CDR3 runs 14 residues. For the CDR3, the DNA is TGTGCCAGTAGTAGGCCAGCAGTCAATTCACCCCTCCACTTT. Translated, it gives CASSRPAVNSPLHF.

The gene calls are TRBV11-2 and TRBJ1-1, with D possibly being TRBD1 (6 bases). CDR1 and CDR2 (germline): SGHAT, FQNNGV. Trimming cost V 5 bases and J 2 bases, with 9 bases left between them. CDR3 length: 13 residues. DNA for the CDR3: TGTGCCAGCAGCGGCAGGGGTAACACTGAAGCTTTCTTT. Amino acid sequence: CASSGRGNTEAFF.

This clone was observed a few times. The chain links TRBV15 to TRBJ2-2, with D maybe TRBD2 (6 bases). The V and J ends lost 4 bases and 5 bases respectively, with 11 bases between them. This CDR3 spans 14 amino acids. Germline CDR1 and CDR2: LNHNV and YYDKDF (reference sequence). The CDR3 region is CATSTDRGTGELFF. In nucleotides, the CDR3 is TGTGCCACCAGCACCGACCGGGGGACCGGGGAGCTGTTTTTT.

This clone has only one observation. In the same sample, other DNA sequences code for this CDR3. The chain's CDR3 is CASSPRGETQYF. In DNA, the CDR3 is TGTGCCAGCTCACCACGTGGGGAGACCCAGTACTTC. The rearrangement links TRBV18 to TRBJ2-5, with D unresolved. CDR3 size: 12 residues. Germline lookup yields CDR1 KGHSH and CDR2 LQKENI. V was cut by 1 base and J by 5 bases, with 5 bases left in between.

The chain uses TRBV18 and TRBJ1-2, with 7 bases that match TRBD1. The germline V gene encodes CDR1 KGHSH and CDR2 LQKENI. Losses at the gene ends were 0 bases for V and 6 bases for J; bases not matched to a gene: 4. The CDR3 has 14 residues. The CDR3 loop reads CASSPPGTVDGYTF. The CDR3 DNA is TGTGCCAGCTCACCACCGGGGACAGTGGATGGCTACACCTTC. The whole variable domain, filled in from reference TRBV18 and TRBJ1-2, reads NAGVMQNPRHLVRRRGQEARLRCSPMKGHSHVYWYRQLPEEGLKFMVYLQKENIIDESGMPKERFSAEFPKEGPSILRIQQVVRGDSAAYFCASSPPGTVDGYTFGSGTRLTVV.

The rearrangement links TRBV14 to TRBJ2-7; unclear D gene. In germline, CDR1 is SGHDN, CDR2 FVKESK. Trimming shortened V by 4 bases and J by 2 bases, and 21 bases separated the two germline ends. The CDR3 spans 17 residues. CDR3 bases: TGTGCCAGCAGCCCTTGGACGGCGAATACGATGCCCTACGAGCAGTACTTC. It encodes CASSPWTANTMPYEQYF.

The chain employs TRBV19 and TRBJ1-2, with 7 bases that match TRBD1. V lost 6 bases and J lost 4; bases outside the gene matches: 8. CDR1 is LNHDA, CDR2 SQIVND, per germline (reference sequence). This CDR3 is built from 14 residues. The CDR3 sequence is CASSTTGQSYGYTF. The DNA for the CDR3 is TGTGCCAGTAGCACCACGGGACAGAGCTATGGCTACACCTTC.

This clone was recorded once. The rearrangement links TRBV7-2 to TRBJ1-5; TRBD1 is a possible D gene (5 bases). The CDR3 covers 15 residues. CDR1 and CDR2 from the germline V gene are SGHTA and FQGNSA. Trimming removed 4 bases at V and 3 bases at J, with 13 bases between. The CDR3: CASSSDSLDNQPQHF. The CDR3 region has the DNA TGTGCCAGCAGCTCCGACAGCTTGGACAATCAGCCCCAGCATTTT.

The chain has TRBV11-2 and TRBJ2-3, with TRBD2 matching 11 bases. The CDR3 is 15 residues long. The V and J ends lost 4 bases and 8 bases, in that order; junction bases with no gene match: 8. CDR1 is SGHAT, CDR2 FQNNGV, per germline. CDR3 in DNA: TGTGCCAGCAGCTCCGTTAGCGGGGGGGCAGGTACGCAGTATTTT. Translation: CASSSVSGGAGTQYF.

The rearrangement uses TRBV19 and TRBJ2-6, with TRBD1 identical over 11 bases. The CDR3 contains 17 residues. Trimming cost V 6 bases and J 0 bases; bases outside gene matches: 4. The germline V gene has CDR1 LNHDA and CDR2 SQIVND (reference sequence). The CDR3 is CASRAGTGGSGANVLTF. As DNA, the CDR3 is TGTGCCAGTAGGGCCGGGACAGGGGGCTCTGGGGCCAACGTCCTGACTTTC.

In the case of this clone: At the DNA level, this CDR3 is encoded by other sequences in the same sample as well. This rearrangement joins TRBV30 to TRBJ2-3; possible D gene TRBD2, 7 bases. The V gene's germline CDR1 is GTSNPN and CDR2 SVGIG (reference sequence). The CDR3 is 12 residues long. Trimming shortened V by 8 bases and J by 5 bases, and 14 bases separated the two germline ends. In DNA form, the CDR3 reads TGTGCCGGGGCGGGGGCGGGAGATACGCAGTATTTT. The encoded protein is CAGAGAGDTQYF.

V gene TRBV4-3 combines with J gene TRBJ1-1; possible D gene TRBD1, 5 bases. From germline, CDR1 is LGHNA and CDR2 YSLEER. V was cut by 0 bases and J by 5 bases, with 13 bases left in between. This CDR3 spans 15 amino acids. CDR3 residues: CASSQDRGPGTEAFF. In DNA, the CDR3 is TGCGCCAGCAGCCAAGATAGGGGACCGGGGACTGAAGCTTTCTTT.

J is TRBJ2-1 and V is TRBV4-3; D is possibly TRBD1 (5 bases). The CDR3 length is 15 residues. The V and J ends lost 1 base and 5 bases respectively, with 12 bases between them. Germline CDR1 and CDR2: LGHNA and YSLEER. The CDR3 reads CASSQVRTPDNEQFF. In DNA form, the CDR3 reads TGCGCCAGCAGCCAAGTGAGGACACCCGACAATGAGCAGTTCTTC.

The sample holds one count of this clone. V usage is TRBV19 and J usage is TRBJ1-4, with unresolved D. Between the trimmed V and J ends, which lost 3 bases and 4 bases, there was a span of 9 bases. The CDR3 runs to 14 residues. The germline V gene encodes CDR1 LNHDA and CDR2 SQIVND (reference sequence). CDR3 sequence reads: CASSISRFNEKLFF. The CDR3 nucleotides are TGTGCCAGTAGTATTTCACGGTTTAATGAAAAACTGTTTTTT.

This chain uses TRBV18 with TRBJ1-2; D unclear. The germline CDR1 and CDR2 sequences are KGHSH and LQKENI. V was cut by 0 bases and J by 4 bases, with 15 bases left in between. This CDR3 has 16 amino acids. The CDR3 spells CASSPPTRQPSYGYTF. The CDR3, as DNA: TGTGCCAGCTCACCACCAACGAGGCAGCCTTCCTATGGCTACACCTTC.

This chain uses TRBV3-1 (or the pseudogene TRBV3-2) with TRBJ1-6; weak D call: TRBD1 (5 bases). V was pared by 5 bases and J by 12 bases, with 11 bases between. This CDR3 is built from 12 residues. Germline V lookup: CDR1 LGHDT, CDR2 YNNKEL (reference sequence). CDR3 sequence reads: CASSNQGRPLHF. The CDR3, as DNA: TGTGCCAGCAGCAACCAGGGTAGACCCCTCCACTTT.

The chain is built from TRBV4-2 and TRBJ2-4, with 7 bases fitting TRBD2. The CDR3 has 16 amino acids. Trimming removed 3 bases from V and 0 bases from J; junction bases left unmatched: 5. The germline gives CDR1 LGHNA, CDR2 YNFKEQ. DNA for the CDR3: TGTGCCAGCAGCCAGGCGGGGAGGGGAGCCAAAAACATTCAGTACTTC. Translated, it gives CASSQAGRGAKNIQYF.

V is TRBV27 and J is TRBJ2-3; the match to TRBD1 covers 7 bases. The CDR3 is 15 amino acids. Germline loops: CDR1 MNHEY, CDR2 SMNVEV (reference sequence). V shed 10 bases and J 10 bases; nucleotides not matched to a gene: 20. CDR3 amino acids: CATSTDRAFNEAQYF. The CDR3 DNA follows: TGTGCCACCTCCACCGACAGGGCCTTCAACGAGGCGCAGTATTTT.

In this sample, this clone turned up a few times. The J gene is TRBJ1-1, the V gene TRBV29-1, with D uncertain. Trimming pared 7 bases from V and 0 bases from J, leaving 9 bases between. The CDR3 is made up of 12 amino acids. Germline V gives CDR1 SQVTM, CDR2 ANQGSEA. CDR3 nucleotides: TGCAGCGCAGAAATCATGAACACTGAAGCTTTCTTT. Translated: CSAEIMNTEAFF.

The chain is built from TRBV9 and TRBJ2-3; TRBD1 agrees at 10 bases. The germline V gene has CDR1 SGDLS and CDR2 YYNGEE. With 4 bases clipped from V and 5 bases from J, the junction kept 10 bases outside the gene matches. There are 16 residues in the CDR3. The CDR3 here is CASSPDRTGGGDTQYF. Written as DNA, the CDR3 is TGTGCCAGCAGCCCGGACAGGACAGGGGGAGGAGATACGCAGTATTTT.

The chain links TRBV5-1 to TRBJ2-3; D call uncertain. Per the germline V gene, CDR1 is SGHRS and CDR2 is YFSETQ. V was pared by 0 bases and J by 0 bases, with 11 bases between. The CDR3 sequence is 16 residues long. For the CDR3, the DNA is TGCGCCAGCAGCTTGGCCAGTCACGGTAGCACAGATACGCAGTATTTT. This sequence encodes CASSLASHGSTDTQYF.